These 15 T cell receptor beta chains were sequenced from one sample in a study of blood T cell repertoires in COVID-19. Here immunoSEQ multiplex PCR was the method, and the copy in TCRdb shows in-frame clones only, minus some. There are some 340,000 clones in the sample; roughly 85% occur only once, and 3% to 4% lies in the top ten. The specimen sequenced was peripheral blood. Receptors originate from a woman aged 18-29 years with acute or convalescent COVID-19.

In its sample, this clone was seen once. The chain couples TRBV24-1 to TRBJ2-1; D possibly corresponds to TRBD2 (5 bases). This CDR3 contains 15 residues. The germline CDR1 and CDR2 sequences are KGHDR and SFDVKD. V was trimmed by 4 bases and J by 4 bases, leaving 13 bases between them. CDR3 coding DNA: TGTGCCACCAGTGACGGAGGCCTCGGGTACAATGAGCAGTTCTTC. Translated, it gives CATSDGGLGYNEQFF.

The chain links TRBV10-1 to TRBJ2-3, with 7 positions matching TRBD2. V lost 10 bases to trimming and J lost 4 bases; unmatched junction nucleotides: 20. Per germline, CDR1 WNHNN and CDR2 SYGVQD (reference sequence). The CDR3 length is 17 residues. The CDR3 spells CATTPGRGSVSPDTQYF. The CDR3 DNA reads TGCGCCACCACACCCGGGCGGGGGTCCGTGAGTCCAGATACGCAGTATTTT.

The V gene is TRBV6-5, the J gene TRBJ2-7, with D possibly being TRBD1 (6 bases). This CDR3 comprises 15 residues. Germline V gene sequence: CDR1 MNHEY, CDR2 SVGAGI. V lost 5 bases, J lost 5 bases, and 19 bases lay in between. The CDR3 sequence: CASSRKVSRGNEQYF. The CDR3, as DNA: TGTGCCAGCAGTCGAAAGGTATCGAGGGGGAACGAGCAGTACTTC.

The chain uses TRBV4-2 and TRBJ1-6; 7 bases match TRBD1. The CDR3 spans 15 residues. Per the germline V gene, CDR1 is LGHNA and CDR2 is YNFKEQ. V was pared by 2 bases and J by 7 bases, with 5 bases of the junction left unmatched. This CDR3 reads CASSQLGQSNSPLHF. DNA of the CDR3: TGTGCCAGCAGCCAACTGGGACAGTCGAATTCACCCCTCCACTTT.

The rearrangement joins TRBV10-3 to TRBJ2-7; maybe TRBD1 (5 bases). Per the germline V gene, CDR1 is ENHRY and CDR2 is SYGVKD. CDR3 length: 13 residues. V was cut by 6 bases and J by 0 bases, with 9 bases left in between. This CDR3 is CAISTGSSYEQYF. The CDR3 region has the DNA TGTGCCATCAGCACAGGTAGCTCCTACGAGCAGTACTTC.

The J gene is TRBJ1-6, the V gene TRBV6-5; D gene ambiguous. Germline V gene data show CDR1 as MNHEY and CDR2 as SVGAGI. The CDR3 runs to 15 residues. Deletions cut 0 bases from V and 4 bases from J, with 7 bases between. The CDR3 DNA follows: TGTGCCAGCAGTTACTCGACAAGATATAATTCACCCCTCCACTTT. Translation gives CASSYSTRYNSPLHF.

The V gene is TRBV21-1, the J gene TRBJ1-5. TRBV21-1 is labeled a pseudogene. This CDR3 region has 14 residues. The CDR3 sequence: CASGKKGGNQPQHF. The CDR3 DNA sequence: TGTGCCAGCGGGAAAAAGGGCGGGAATCAGCCCCAGCATTTT.

This sequence joins TRBV6-5 and TRBJ1-2; weak D call: TRBD1 (6 bases). Per germline, CDR1 MNHEY and CDR2 SVGAGI. V gave up 4 bases and J gave up 13 bases, with 19 bases separating them. CDR3 length: 13 amino acids. The CDR3 DNA reads TGTGCCAGCAGTTCCGCCCACTCAGGGGCCAGCACCTTC. This codes for CASSSAHSGASTF.

The chain couples TRBV28 to TRBJ1-5; tentative D call: TRBD1 (5 bases). In germline, CDR1 is MDHEN, CDR2 SYDVKM. CDR3 length: 15 amino acids. With 4 bases removed from V and 7 bases from J, the gap between germline ends came to 17 bases. CDR3 coding DNA: TGTGCCAGCAGTTCTCTTGCCAGGGAGGGACAGCCCCAGCATTTT. Protein sequence: CASSSLAREGQPQHF.

V and J are TRBV5-4 and TRBJ1-2; D is uncertain. Germline CDR1 and CDR2: SGHNT and YYREEE (reference sequence). The CDR3 sequence is 14 residues long. Deletions cut 0 bases from V and 4 bases from J, with 10 bases between. This CDR3 is CASSLVGFGYGYTF. The CDR3 bases are TGTGCCAGCAGCTTGGTGGGCTTCGGCTATGGCTACACCTTC.

The rearrangement joins TRBV19 to TRBJ2-1; 12 nucleotides line up with TRBD2. CDR1 and CDR2 (germline): LNHDA, SQIVND (reference sequence). V was clipped by 3 bases and J by 6 bases; unmatched bases: 3. The CDR3 length is 15 residues. This CDR3 reads CASSIASGRGNEQFF. CDR3 DNA: TGTGCCAGTAGTATTGCTAGCGGGAGGGGCAATGAGCAGTTCTTC.

This chain joins TRBV3-1 (or the pseudogene TRBV3-2) and TRBJ2-1; 7 bases match TRBD2. V shed 4 bases, J shed 4 bases, and the junction held 7 bases outside the gene matches. The length of the CDR3 is 15 residues. CDR1 LGHDT and CDR2 YNNKEL come from the germline V gene (reference sequence). CDR3 loop: CASSLRGTPYNEQFF. CDR3 nucleotide sequence: TGTGCCAGCAGCCTGCGGGGGACCCCGTACAATGAGCAGTTCTTC.

The chain is built from TRBV7-5 and TRBJ2-7; no check of the table's D call, TRBD2, against the DNA was made. TRBV7-5 is classified as a pseudogene. CDR3 length equals 15 residues. The DNA of the CDR3 is TGTGCCAGAAGCTCCCGGGTAGCGGGGGGCTACGAGCAGTACTTC. This encodes CARSSRVAGGYEQYF.

This chain joins TRBV10-1 and TRBJ1-5, with 9 nucleotides matching TRBD1. This CDR3 is built from 13 residues. J gave up 6 bases and V 10 bases, and 7 bases lay outside the gene matches. The germline V gene encodes CDR1 WNHNN and CDR2 SYGVQD (reference sequence). CDR3 DNA: TGCGCCAAACCGGGACAGGGTTTTCAGCCCCAGCATTTT. Its translation is CAKPGQGFQPQHF.

CDR3 residues: CASSQGSSTETQYF. The CDR3 DNA sequence: TGTGCCAGCAGCCAAGGGAGTTCAACGGAGACCCAGTACTTC. The chain is built from TRBV3-1 (or the pseudogene TRBV3-2) and TRBJ2-5; D remains unclear. From germline, CDR1 is LGHDT and CDR2 YNNKEL (reference sequence). The CDR3 has 14 amino acids. Between the trimmed V and J ends, which lost 1 base and 5 bases, there was a span of 11 bases.